The next 27 T cell receptor beta chains were all read from a single sample in a study of T cell changes during pregnancy in multiple sclerosis. The table came from immunoSEQ multiplex PCR; TCRdb's copy has only in-frame clones and leaves some out. The data hold roughly 120,000 clones, with approximately 95% observed a single time. The material was peripheral blood, obtained before pregnancy. These TCRs come from a female donor with multiple sclerosis, enrolled in a pregnancy study.

The chain recombines TRBV19 with TRBJ1-5; TRBD1 might be the D (5 bases). This CDR3 has 14 residues. V was clipped by 1 base and J by 5 bases, with 9 bases between them. Germline loops: CDR1 LNHDA, CDR2 SQIVND (reference sequence). The CDR3 DNA sequence: TGTGCCAGTAGTATAGGGGGCAATTATCAGCCCCAGCATTTT. Translated, it gives CASSIGGNYQPQHF.

The genes are TRBV6-1 and TRBJ2-7, with 7 bases identical to TRBD1. V lost 6 bases and J lost 5; bases outside the gene matches: 7. The germline V gene encodes CDR1 MNHNS and CDR2 SASEGT. The CDR3 totals 13 residues. The CDR3 protein is CASRRTGANEQYF. For the CDR3, the DNA is TGTGCCAGCAGGAGGACAGGAGCCAACGAGCAGTACTTC.

V is TRBV5-1 and J is TRBJ2-7, with 10 bases that match TRBD2. After removal of 0 bases from V and 0 bases from J, the junction contained 3 bases not matched to a gene. Per the germline V gene, CDR1 is SGHRS and CDR2 is YFSETQ. CDR3 length: 16 residues. CDR3 sequence: CASSLGLAGSSYEQYF. The CDR3, as DNA: TGCGCCAGCAGCTTGGGACTAGCGGGCAGCTCCTACGAGCAGTACTTC. Full variable domain (rest looked up from reference TRBV5-1 and TRBJ2-7): KAGVTQTPRYLIKTRGQQVTLSCSPISGHRSVSWYQQTPGQGLQFLFEYFSETQRNKGNFPGRFSGRQFSNSRSEMNVSTLELGDSALYLCASSLGLAGSSYEQYFGPGTRLTVT.

CDR3 nucleotide sequence: TGTGCCACCAGCAGAGACTTCCGGGGGGGGGCCTACGAGCAGTACTTC. This sequence encodes CATSRDFRGGAYEQYF. The J gene is TRBJ2-7, the V gene TRBV15; 8 nucleotides agree with TRBD2. Germline values: CDR1 LNHNV, CDR2 YYDKDF (reference sequence). The CDR3 covers 16 residues. Trimming at V came to 0 bases and at J to 2 bases, leaving 6 bases not matched to a gene. Supplemented by reference TRBV15 and TRBJ2-7, the full variable domain reads DAMVIQNPRYQVTQFGKPVTLSCSQTLNHNVMYWYQQKSSQAPKLLFHYYDKDFNNEADTPDNFQSRRPNTSFCFLDIRSPGLGDTAMYLCATSRDFRGGAYEQYFGPGTRLTVT.

The chain joins TRBV11-2 to TRBJ1-1; 12 bases match TRBD1. V gave up 5 bases and J gave up 1 base; unmatched junction bases: 5. The CDR3 contains 16 residues. The germline CDR1 and CDR2 sequences are SGHAT and FQNNGV. CDR3 sequence: CASSRDRGLGNTEAFF. The DNA of the CDR3 is TGTGCCAGCAGCCGGGACAGGGGGCTTGGGAACACTGAAGCTTTCTTT.

The chain has TRBV5-1 and TRBJ1-1, with D perhaps TRBD1 (6 bases). Germline V gene sequence: CDR1 SGHRS, CDR2 YFSETQ. Between the trimmed V and J ends, which lost 0 bases and 10 bases, there was a span of 16 bases. This CDR3 is built from 14 residues. CDR3 in amino acids: CASSLEGGHRGAFF. The CDR3 DNA follows: TGCGCCAGCAGCTTGGAAGGGGGTCATCGAGGAGCTTTCTTT.

The J gene is TRBJ2-5, the V gene TRBV28; the match to TRBD1 covers 7 bases. Per the germline V gene, CDR1 is MDHEN and CDR2 is SYDVKM. CDR3 size: 14 residues. Trimming took 5 bases from V and 1 from J; bases not matched to a gene: 4. CDR3 DNA: TGTGCCAGCAGTACGGGGACAGTCCAAGAGACCCAGTACTTC. It translates to CASSTGTVQETQYF.

The chain combines TRBV15 with TRBJ2-1; the D gene is possibly TRBD2 (6 bases). Germline CDR1 is LNHNV and CDR2 is YYDKDF (reference sequence). This CDR3 spans 14 amino acids. Trimming stripped 0 bases from V and 7 bases from J, with 10 bases between. CDR3 sequence (DNA): TGTGCCACCAGCAGAGATTTAGCGGTGAATGAGCAGTTCTTC. This sequence encodes CATSRDLAVNEQFF.

Only one count was recorded for this clone. The rearrangement links TRBV10-1 to TRBJ2-7; D perhaps matches TRBD1 (6 bases). Trimming took 5 bases from V and 3 from J, leaving 11 bases between them. This CDR3 has 13 residues. From germline, CDR1 is WNHNN and CDR2 SYGVQD (reference sequence). The CDR3 is CASSRQVNYEQYF. The CDR3 nucleotides are TGCGCCAGCAGTAGACAGGTCAACTACGAGCAGTACTTC.

The rearrangement links TRBV15 to TRBJ1-1; perhaps TRBD1 as D (5 bases). The CDR3 is 18 residues long. V was shortened by 1 base and J by 4 bases, with 22 bases between the two germline ends. The V gene's germline CDR1 is LNHNV and CDR2 YYDKDF (reference sequence). The CDR3 spells CATSRVRGVSLRGTEAFF. The CDR3 bases are TGTGCCACCAGCAGAGTGCGTGGAGTATCCTTAAGGGGCACTGAAGCTTTCTTT.

V usage is TRBV27 and J usage is TRBJ2-7; D might be TRBD2 (7 bases). CDR3 size: 16 residues. Trimming took off 1 base at V and 3 bases at J, with 16 bases between the two ends. Germline lookup yields CDR1 MNHEY and CDR2 SMNVEV (reference sequence). The CDR3: CASSLYPGGGGYEQYF. CDR3 DNA sequence: TGTGCCAGCAGTTTATACCCCGGGGGAGGGGGCTACGAGCAGTACTTC.

J is TRBJ2-1 and V is TRBV14, with D possibly matching TRBD2 (6 bases). In germline, CDR1 is SGHDN, CDR2 FVKESK. The CDR3 extends over 15 amino acids. Trimming cost V 4 bases and J 9 bases, with 19 bases left between them. As DNA, the CDR3 is TGTGCCAGCAGCCCAAGGGGACTTAGGGTCGGTGAGCAGTTCTTC. This encodes CASSPRGLRVGEQFF.

J is TRBJ2-5 and V is TRBV5-1; unclear D gene. CDR1 and CDR2 from the germline V gene are SGHRS and YFSETQ. Trimming left V 1 base short and J 1 base short, with 8 bases between. The CDR3 runs to 14 residues. The CDR3 sequence: CASSLSGIQETQYF. Here the CDR3 DNA reads TGCGCCAGCAGCTTGTCGGGTATCCAAGAGACCCAGTACTTC. The variable domain in full, with the rest retrieved from reference TRBV5-1 and TRBJ2-5, is KAGVTQTPRYLIKTRGQQVTLSCSPISGHRSVSWYQQTPGQGLQFLFEYFSETQRNKGNFPGRFSGRQFSNSRSEMNVSTLELGDSALYLCASSLSGIQETQYFGPGTRLLVL.

The chain couples TRBV30 to TRBJ1-4; D perhaps matches TRBD1 (6 bases). This CDR3 is built from 13 residues. V lost 4 bases, J lost 6 bases, and 12 bases lay in between. Per germline, CDR1 GTSNPN and CDR2 SVGIG (reference sequence). CDR3 nucleotides: TGTGCCTGGACACAACAGGGCTATGAAAAACTGTTTTTT. Translated, it gives CAWTQQGYEKLFF.

The chain has TRBV5-1 and TRBJ2-1; 7 nucleotides align to TRBD2. CDR1 is SGHRS and CDR2 is YFSETQ in the germline V gene. CDR3 length: 15 amino acids. The V and J ends lost 3 bases and 5 bases, in that order; junction bases with no gene match: 8. The CDR3 region is CASSSLAGENNEQFF. The CDR3 DNA reads TGCGCCAGCAGCTCCCTGGCGGGGGAAAACAATGAGCAGTTCTTC.

The chain recombines TRBV2 with TRBJ2-1; tentatively, D is TRBD2 (6 bases). V was trimmed by 10 bases and J by 6 bases, leaving 22 bases between them. The germline V gene has CDR1 SNHLY and CDR2 FYNNEI. This CDR3 is built from 15 residues. The CDR3 reads CATPRRDSRPNEQFF. The CDR3 nucleotides read TGTGCCACCCCGAGACGGGACTCGAGACCCAATGAGCAGTTCTTC.

This chain links TRBV30 with TRBJ2-7; tentatively, D is TRBD2 (5 bases). This CDR3 spans 14 amino acids. Trimming took 2 bases from V and 2 from J, leaving 13 bases between them. The germline V gene has CDR1 GTSNPN and CDR2 SVGIG (reference sequence). In nucleotides, the CDR3 is TGTGCCTGGAGTCTTCGGCGGGCGCCCTACGAGCAGTACTTC. Translated: CAWSLRRAPYEQYF.

This clone showed up just once. This chain connects TRBV4-2 to TRBJ1-5, with 7 positions matching TRBD1. The CDR3 spans 16 residues. J was trimmed by 6 bases and V by 1 base; bases with no gene match: 9. Germline V lookup: CDR1 LGHNA, CDR2 YNFKEQ. The CDR3 protein is CASSQGQDRESQPQHF. Written as DNA, the CDR3 is TGTGCCAGCAGCCAAGGCCAAGACAGGGAAAGTCAGCCCCAGCATTTT.

The rearrangement joins TRBV6-1 to TRBJ2-3; D may be TRBD1 (6 bases). The germline CDR1 and CDR2 sequences are MNHNS and SASEGT. V lost 3 bases and J lost 4, with 11 bases in between. The length of the CDR3 is 14 residues. The CDR3 DNA is TGTGCCAGCAGTGAGGAAGCAGGGGCAGATACGCAGTATTTT. This gives the protein CASSEEAGADTQYF.

The chain recombines TRBV7-9 with TRBJ1-4; D is ambiguous. From germline, CDR1 is SEHNR and CDR2 FQNEAQ (reference sequence). The CDR3 is made up of 13 amino acids. CDR3 residues: CGTEGPTNEKLFF. The DNA of the CDR3 is TGTGGCACTGAGGGTCCGACTAATGAAAAACTGTTTTTT.

This clone was seen only once. The chain is built from TRBV10-1 and TRBJ2-5; 8 bases match TRBD1. The CDR3 totals 14 residues. The germline gives CDR1 WNHNN, CDR2 SYGVQD (reference sequence). The J segment lost 5 bases and the V segment lost 4 bases, leaving 6 bases of the junction unmatched. This chain's CDR3 is CASSGQGFCETQYF. CDR3 coding DNA: TGCGCCAGCAGTGGACAGGGGTTTTGTGAGACCCAGTACTTC.

The chain recombines TRBV19 with TRBJ2-7; D uncertain. The germline V gene encodes CDR1 LNHDA and CDR2 SQIVND (reference sequence). This CDR3 comprises 14 residues. V was shortened by 8 bases and J by 3 bases, with 17 bases between the two germline ends. As DNA, the CDR3 is TGTGCCAGTCGTAGTATAGAAGGCGGCTACGAGCAGTACTTC. This codes for CASRSIEGGYEQYF.

The chain employs TRBV29-1 and TRBJ2-7; a weak D match, TRBD2 (6 bases). The CDR3 has 12 residues. Trimming removed 4 bases from V and 5 bases from J, with 12 bases in between. In germline, CDR1 is SQVTM, CDR2 ANQGSEA. CDR3 in DNA: TGCAGCGTTGTGAAACAGCGGGACGAGCAGTACTTC. It translates to CSVVKQRDEQYF.

This clone showed up just a few times. This sequence joins TRBV6-1 and TRBJ1-2; D unclear. This CDR3 contains 15 residues. V was pared by 1 base and J by 0 bases, with 9 bases between. Germline CDR1 MNHNS, CDR2 SASEGT. The CDR3 DNA reads as TGTGCCAGCAGTGAAGGGGAGGGAGCTAACTATGGCTACACCTTC. Its protein is CASSEGEGANYGYTF.

This chain uses TRBV10-3 with TRBJ1-1; a weak D match, TRBD1 (5 bases). CDR3 length: 13 amino acids. The ends were cut back, 6 bases at V and 2 bases at J, with 10 bases in the middle. The V gene's germline CDR1 is ENHRY and CDR2 SYGVKD. CDR3 nucleotides: TGTGCCATCAGCGGACATCCAAACACTGAAGCTTTCTTT. As protein: CAISGHPNTEAFF.

The rearrangement joins TRBV6-5 to TRBJ2-7; 10 nucleotides agree with TRBD1. The CDR3 is 13 amino acids. With V trimmed by 7 bases and J by 2 bases, 2 bases remained unmatched. Germline assignment: CDR1 MNHEY and CDR2 SVGAGI. The CDR3 loop reads CASIGQGAYEQYF. CDR3 nucleotides: TGTGCCAGCATAGGACAGGGGGCCTACGAGCAGTACTTC.

The V gene is TRBV7-2, the J gene TRBJ2-7; no definite D call. Trimming removed 3 bases at V and 2 bases at J, with 2 bases between. The CDR3 runs to 11 residues. Germline CDR1 is SGHTA and CDR2 is FQGNSA. This CDR3 is CASSFAYEQYF. The CDR3 DNA reads TGTGCCAGCAGCTTCGCCTACGAGCAGTACTTC. The full variable domain, completed using reference TRBV7-2 and TRBJ2-7, is GAGVSQSPSNKVTEKGKDVELRCDPISGHTALYWYRQSLGQGLEFLIYFQGNSAPDKSGLPSDRFSAERTGGSVSTLTIQRTQQEDSAVYLCASSFAYEQYFGPGTRLTVT.